This passage covers 21 T cell receptor beta chains from one sample sequenced in a study of T cells after yellow fever vaccination. TCRdb reanalysed the 5' RACE reads using MiXCR and keeps one entry per CDR3 protein. The sample has about 350,000 distinct CDR3 sequences, about 9.9% seen once. Sequencing was performed on PBMCs, taken on the day of the first yellow fever vaccination. The receptors were gathered from a man between 18 and 29 years old who received the YFV17D yellow fever vaccine.

In its sample, this clonotype was seen a few times. The chain joins TRBV27 to TRBJ2-1; tentatively, D is TRBD2 (5 bases). Germline lookup yields CDR1 MNHEY and CDR2 SMNVEV (reference sequence). The CDR3 runs to 18 residues. The V gene lost 6 bases and the J gene lost 0 bases, with 21 bases spanning the gap. CDR3 DNA: TGTGCCAGCAGCAGTGCCCCCCCGAGGGCTAGCTCCTACAATGAGCAGTTCTTC. Amino acids: CASSSAPPRASSYNEQFF.

CDR3 bases: TGTGCCACCCATCGGAACGGACAGGGATTCTACGAGCAGTACTTC. Translated: CATHRNGQGFYEQYF. The chain couples TRBV27 to TRBJ2-7; 8 positions match TRBD1. V shed 10 bases and J 3 bases; nucleotides not matched to a gene: 14. Germline assignment: CDR1 MNHEY and CDR2 SMNVEV (reference sequence). The CDR3 is 15 residues long.

This clonotype has just a few counts. The rearrangement links TRBV5-1 to TRBJ1-1; 11 bases agree with TRBD1. The germline CDR1 and CDR2 sequences are SGHRS and YFSETQ. CDR3 length: 13 amino acids. V shed 5 bases and J 8 bases; nucleotides not matched to a gene: 5. This chain's CDR3 is CASSGTGGAEAFF. DNA of the CDR3: TGCGCCAGCAGTGGGACAGGGGGAGCCGAAGCTTTCTTT.

This chain joins TRBV4-1 and TRBJ2-5, with 8 bases fitting TRBD2. With V trimmed by 1 base and J by 2 bases, 15 bases remained unmatched. Per the germline V gene, CDR1 is MGHRA and CDR2 is YSYEKL. The CDR3 runs to 19 residues. In nucleotides, the CDR3 is TGCGCCAGCAGCCAAGCTCACGGGACTAGATTTGGGGGACAAGAGACCCAGTACTTC. It codes for CASSQAHGTRFGGQETQYF.

The rearrangement links TRBV5-1 to TRBJ2-7; D is perhaps TRBD1 (6 bases). Germline CDR1 SGHRS, CDR2 YFSETQ. This CDR3 is 16 amino acids long. V was shortened by 2 bases and J by 5 bases, with 20 bases between the two germline ends. CDR3 sequence reads: CASSFGGTGILNEQYF. In nucleotides, the CDR3 is TGCGCCAGCAGCTTTGGCGGTACAGGGATTTTGAACGAGCAGTACTTC.

The V gene is TRBV3-1, the J gene TRBJ2-1; D not resolved. The CDR3 consists of 15 residues. Trimming left V 0 bases short and J 4 bases short, with 10 bases between. Germline values: CDR1 LGHDT, CDR2 YNNKEL (reference sequence). The CDR3, as DNA: TGTGCCAGCAGCCAAGATGGGTCGCAGTACAATGAGCAGTTCTTC. Its protein product is CASSQDGSQYNEQFF.

This sequence joins TRBV5-1 and TRBJ1-2, with D unresolved. V shed 2 bases and J shed 2 bases, with 10 bases lying between them. The CDR3 runs to 14 residues. Germline V CDR1 and CDR2: SGHRS, YFSETQ. CDR3 loop: CASSFSVVNYGYTF. As DNA, the CDR3 is TGCGCCAGCAGCTTCAGCGTCGTAAACTATGGCTACACCTTC.

The chain combines TRBV5-4 with TRBJ2-1; 9 nucleotides agree with TRBD1. Trimming cost V 5 bases and J 5 bases; bases outside gene matches: 2. The CDR3 is 13 amino acids. Germline CDR1 SGHNT, CDR2 YYREEE (reference sequence). In nucleotides, the CDR3 is TGTGCCAGCAGGACAGGGGGAAACAATGAGCAGTTCTTC. Protein sequence: CASRTGGNNEQFF.

The gene calls are TRBV11-2 and TRBJ2-1, with TRBD2 matching over 14 bases. The CDR3 sequence is 18 residues long. Germline V lookup: CDR1 SGHAT, CDR2 FQNNGV. V shed 4 bases, J shed 9 bases, and the junction held 14 bases outside the gene matches. In DNA form, the CDR3 reads TGTGCCAGCAGCTCCTCCCGACTAGCGGGGGGGCCGGACACTGAGCAGTTCTTC. It is translated as CASSSSRLAGGPDTEQFF.

There are a few counts of this clonotype. The chain recombines TRBV5-1 with TRBJ1-1; the D gene is possibly TRBD1 (5 bases). CDR3 size: 14 residues. The V end was cut by 4 bases, the J end by 3 bases, with 13 bases between. Germline loops: CDR1 SGHRS, CDR2 YFSETQ. The DNA for the CDR3 is TGCGCCAGCAGCCTTCGGGGGATGGACACTGAAGCTTTCTTT. Translated, it gives CASSLRGMDTEAFF.

CDR3 bases: TGCAGTGCTAGAGGGGGCGCAGGGGCCTACACCGGGGAGCTGTTTTTT. This encodes CSARGGAGAYTGELFF. The chain combines TRBV20-1 with TRBJ2-2; perhaps TRBD1 as D (6 bases). The CDR3 loop spans 16 amino acids. Germline CDR1 and CDR2: DFQATT and SNEGSKA (reference sequence). Trimming removed 1 base from V and 3 bases from J, with 15 bases in between.

The chain joins TRBV19 to TRBJ2-7, with D possibly matching TRBD2 (6 bases). Germline V gene sequence: CDR1 LNHDA, CDR2 SQIVND (reference sequence). With 6 bases removed from V and 2 bases from J, the gap between germline ends came to 20 bases. The CDR3 runs 16 residues. The CDR3 is CASSRGDLFGAYEQYF. CDR3 DNA sequence: TGTGCCAGTAGCCGCGGGGATCTCTTTGGGGCCTACGAGCAGTACTTC.

The V gene is TRBV4-1, the J gene TRBJ2-1, with D tentatively TRBD1 (8 bases). This CDR3 is 15 amino acids long. Germline CDR1 is MGHRA and CDR2 is YSYEKL. Trimming left V 4 bases short and J 6 bases short, with 16 bases between. For the CDR3, the DNA is TGCGCCAGCAGCCTCCAGACAGGGGAGGGCAATGAGCAGTTCTTC. Protein: CASSLQTGEGNEQFF.

In its sample, this clonotype was seen a few times. The rearrangement joins TRBV7-2 to TRBJ1-2, with D uncertain. The CDR3 contains 12 residues. V was cut by 5 bases and J by 6 bases, with 10 bases left in between. Germline V gene lookup returns CDR1 SGHTA and CDR2 FQGNSA. DNA of the CDR3: TGTGCCAGCAGCCCCCCCCCCGATGGCTACACCTTC. The encoded protein is CASSPPPDGYTF. The full variable domain, in which reference TRBV7-2 and TRBJ1-2 provide the parts outside the CDR3, is GAGVSQSPSNKVTEKGKDVELRCDPISGHTALYWYRQSLGQGLEFLIYFQGNSAPDKSGLPSDRFSAERTGGSVSTLTIQRTQQEDSAVYLCASSPPPDGYTFGSGTRLTVV.

This clonotype was detected a few times. The chain links TRBV7-9 to TRBJ1-2; 7 nucleotides align to TRBD1. This CDR3 spans 15 amino acids. From germline, CDR1 is SEHNR and CDR2 FQNEAQ (reference sequence). V shed 5 bases and J 6 bases; nucleotides not matched to a gene: 12. The CDR3 here is CASSLGTEVTNGYTF. The CDR3 DNA is TGTGCCAGCAGCCTCGGGACAGAGGTTACGAATGGCTACACCTTC.

V is TRBV7-2 and J is TRBJ1-5; no reliable D call. V dropped 5 bases and J dropped 5 bases, with 13 bases sitting between them. Germline assignment: CDR1 SGHTA and CDR2 FQGNSA. The CDR3 has 14 amino acids. The CDR3 DNA follows: TGTGCCAGCAGCCGCGATCAGTTTTATCAGCCCCAGCATTTT. Amino acids: CASSRDQFYQPQHF.

This clonotype occurred a few times. V and J are TRBV4-1 and TRBJ2-5, with 8 bases lining up with TRBD1. CDR3 length: 14 residues. Germline CDR1 is MGHRA and CDR2 is YSYEKL. With V trimmed by 4 bases and J by 4 bases, 5 bases remained unmatched. CDR3 sequence (DNA): TGCGCCAGCAGCCGGAATACAGGGGGAGAGACCCAGTACTTC. Its translation: CASSRNTGGETQYF.

The rearrangement uses TRBV4-2 and TRBJ1-4; TRBD1 might be the D (5 bases). Germline CDR1 LGHNA, CDR2 YNFKEQ. There are 16 residues in the CDR3. Trimming removed 0 bases from V and 8 bases from J, with 16 bases in between. Here the CDR3 DNA reads TGTGCCAGCAGCCAAGATCGGGGGATTATGAAGGAAAAACTGTTTTTT. Protein sequence: CASSQDRGIMKEKLFF.

This chain uses TRBV18 with TRBJ2-4, with D tentatively TRBD2 (7 bases). Germline V gives CDR1 KGHSH, CDR2 LQKENI. V lost 3 bases and J lost 2, with 20 bases in between. The CDR3 covers 18 residues. CDR3: CASSPDGGQARPKNIQYF. Here the CDR3 DNA reads TGTGCCAGCTCACCGGACGGGGGGCAAGCTCGACCCAAAAACATTCAGTACTTC.

The chain combines TRBV30 with TRBJ1-1, with a tentative D call TRBD1 (5 bases). V shed 4 bases and J shed 1 base, with 10 bases lying between them. Germline V CDR1 and CDR2: GTSNPN, SVGIG (reference sequence). The CDR3 totals 13 residues. In nucleotides, the CDR3 is TGTGCCTGGACCTGGGGGGGGAACACTGAAGCTTTCTTT. It encodes CAWTWGGNTEAFF.

A few counts support this clonotype. This rearrangement joins TRBV7-2 to TRBJ1-3, with 8 bases aligning to TRBD1. This CDR3 comprises 16 residues. V gave up 5 bases and J gave up 4 bases; unmatched junction bases: 10. Germline lookup yields CDR1 SGHTA and CDR2 FQGNSA. The CDR3 region is CASSPRLAGGGNTIYF. The CDR3, as DNA: TGTGCCAGCAGCCCCCGTTTGGCAGGGGGCGGAAACACCATATATTTT. Using reference TRBV7-2 and TRBJ1-3 for the parts outside the CDR3, the full variable domain is GAGVSQSPSNKVTEKGKDVELRCDPISGHTALYWYRQSLGQGLEFLIYFQGNSAPDKSGLPSDRFSAERTGGSVSTLTIQRTQQEDSAVYLCASSPRLAGGGNTIYFGEGSWLTVV.